This entry concerns a single TCR beta chain. As yet, its antigen is unknown. At one end, the junction sequence differs from germline, possibly due to a read error. The germline V gene encodes CDR1 SGHTA and CDR2 FQGNSA. The CDR3 has 17 residues. The record originates from a study of shared clonotypes between healthy human individuals. Method: immunoSEQ multiplex PCR; TCRdb's copy keeps in-frame clones and lacks some. The sample shows approximately 470,000 clones, over 70% of them seen only once. Findings of the study overall: It was only blood that was sampled, and tissue repertoires likely differ.

The chain links TRBV7-2 to TRBJ1-3, with D perhaps TRBD1 (5 bases). The receptor was isolated from a woman aged 35 to 49 in good health. Some clones in this sample may be carry-over from other donors' samples. Sequencing input: PBMCs. CDR3 region: CASSLGPPQEERNTTYF. The CDR3 DNA sequence: TGTGCCAGCAGCTTAGGGCCTCCACAGGAGGAGCGGAACACCACATATTTT.